A single sample is the source of the 24 T cell receptor beta chains below, sequenced in a study of Graves' ophthalmopathy and Graves' hyperthyroidism. Transcripts of RNA were the source for amplifying TCR beta CDR3 regions. Amplification began with first-round RT-PCR using HTBI primers, then second-round multiplex PCR was performed. Each CDR3 protein is one row after TCRdb ran MiXCR on the multiplex PCR reads. The sample has 560,000 or so distinct CDR3 sequences, under 45% seen once. The sequencing sample was made of peripheral blood or thyroid tissue (not recorded which). Receptors originate from an adult man with Graves' hyperthyroidism.

This clonotype was seen many times. The junction departs from germline at one end; a sequencing error may be responsible. The rearrangement uses TRBV24-1 and TRBJ2-5; TRBD1 or TRBD2 may be the D gene (5 bases each). The CDR3 consists of 15 residues. Germline CDR1 KGHDR, CDR2 SFDVKD. The CDR3 nucleotides are TGTGTCACCAGTGACACTTATCCGAGGGGAGAGACCCAGTACTTC. This translates into CVTSDTYPRGETQYF.

The CDR3 sequence is CASSVDIQETQYF. The CDR3 nucleotides read TGTGCCAGCAGCGTAGACATCCAAGAGACCCAGTACTTC. The rearrangement joins TRBV9 to TRBJ2-5, with D unclear. The germline gives CDR1 SGDLS, CDR2 YYNGEE. With 0 bases removed from V and 1 base from J, the gap between germline ends came to 4 bases. This CDR3 contains 13 residues.

This clonotype turned up a few times. The chain combines TRBV6-5 with TRBJ2-2, with a weak D call TRBD2 (5 bases). Per the germline V gene, CDR1 is MNHEY and CDR2 is SVGAGI. Between the trimmed V and J ends, which lost 1 base and 1 base, there was a span of 13 bases. CDR3 length equals 17 residues. The DNA of the CDR3 is TGTGCCAGCAGTTACTATGTGGGTGGAGGGAACACCGGGGAGCTGTTTTTT. Amino acids: CASSYYVGGGNTGELFF.

This clonotype was seen once. The J gene is TRBJ2-2, the V gene TRBV7-9; 8 bases are shared with TRBD1. The V and J ends lost 1 base and 3 bases, in that order; junction bases with no gene match: 4. Germline assignment: CDR1 SEHNR and CDR2 FQNEAQ (reference sequence). The CDR3 contains 16 residues. The CDR3 here is CASSLGQGADTGELFF. CDR3 bases: TGTGCCAGCAGCTTAGGGCAGGGGGCTGACACCGGGGAGCTGTTTTTT.

The genes are TRBV24-1 and TRBJ2-1, with 10 bases aligning to TRBD1. Germline V gives CDR1 KGHDR, CDR2 SFDVKD. V lost 7 bases to trimming and J lost 6 bases; unmatched junction nucleotides: 2. The CDR3 runs to 13 residues. The CDR3 loop reads CATRRTGGNEQFF. The CDR3 coding sequence is TGTGCCACCAGGAGGACAGGGGGCAATGAGCAGTTCTTC.

Note on this clonotype: A much larger clone is a single base away; this may be a read error. The chain carries TRBV6-5 and TRBJ1-2; D call uncertain. The length of the CDR3 is 15 residues. Germline CDR1 MNHEY, CDR2 SVGAGI. CDR3: CASSYSTASNYGYAF. The CDR3 DNA reads as TGTGCCAGCAGTTACTCAACAGCATCTAACTATGGCTACGCCTTC.

This clonotype showed up just a few times. The chain combines TRBV20-1 with TRBJ2-5; 7 bases fit TRBD1. Trimming removed 5 bases from V and 4 bases from J; junction bases left unmatched: 4. CDR1 DFQATT and CDR2 SNEGSKA come from the germline V gene (reference sequence). The CDR3 length is 12 residues. In nucleotides, the CDR3 is TGCAGTGCTCTCGACAGGGCAGAGACCCAGTACTTC. Protein sequence: CSALDRAETQYF.

Turning to this clonotype: Since a much larger clone is just one base distant, this may be a read error. CDR3 sequence: CSAPTGRYGYEQYF. DNA for the CDR3: TGCAGTGCACCTACAGGGAGGTACGGCTACGAGCAGTACTTC. This chain joins TRBV20-1 and TRBJ2-7; tentatively, D is TRBD1 or TRBD2 (6 bases each). Trimming pared 6 bases from V and 3 bases from J, leaving 18 bases between. The CDR3 spans 14 residues. Germline-derived CDR1 and CDR2 are DFQATT and SNEGSKA (reference sequence).

The table lists this clonotype with many counts. J is TRBJ1-1 and V is TRBV7-2; D is uncertain. The CDR3 loop spans 14 amino acids. Trimming took 1 base from V and 3 from J, leaving 9 bases between them. Germline V gene sequence: CDR1 SGHTA, CDR2 FQGNSA. Here the CDR3 DNA reads TGTGCCAGCAGCTTAGATTGGAGTGACACTGAAGCTTTCTTT. Amino acid sequence: CASSLDWSDTEAFF.

This clonotype was seen at least ten times. V gene TRBV20-1 combines with J gene TRBJ2-7; 9 nucleotides align to TRBD1. Trimming took 5 bases from V and 5 from J; bases not matched to a gene: 10. CDR3 length: 14 residues. Germline V lookup: CDR1 DFQATT, CDR2 SNEGSKA (reference sequence). The CDR3 protein is CSADAGTGNHEQYF. The CDR3 DNA follows: TGCAGTGCTGATGCCGGGACAGGGAACCACGAGCAGTACTTC.

The V and J genes are TRBV7-9 and TRBJ2-2, with TRBD1 matching 7 bases. Trimming took 6 bases from V and 9 from J; bases not matched to a gene: 10. Germline V gives CDR1 SEHNR, CDR2 FQNEAQ (reference sequence). The CDR3 sequence is 14 residues long. The CDR3 sequence: CASRPGTVVWELFF. In nucleotides, the CDR3 is TGTGCCAGCAGACCCGGGACAGTCGTGTGGGAGCTGTTTTTT.

The CDR3 is CATQVTDTQYF. As DNA, the CDR3 is TGTGCCACCCAGGTCACAGATACGCAGTATTTT. The chain uses TRBV10-3 and TRBJ2-3; no clear D gene. The CDR3 extends over 11 amino acids. Germline V lookup: CDR1 ENHRY, CDR2 SYGVKD. The V end lost 10 bases, the J end lost 2 bases, and 7 bases lay between the germline ends.

A note on this clonotype: It may be a read error: a sequence one base away is much more abundant. The chain joins TRBV11-1 to TRBJ2-7; possibly TRBD1 or TRBD2 for D (5 bases each). The CDR3 length is 15 residues. CDR1 and CDR2 from the germline V gene are SGHAT and FQDESV (reference sequence). With 3 bases removed from V and 3 bases from J, the gap between germline ends came to 15 bases. The CDR3 sequence is CASSFGLGTFYEQYF. The CDR3 DNA follows: TGTGCCAGCAGCTTCGGTTTGGGGACCTTCTACGAGCAGTACTTC. The variable domain in full, with the rest retrieved from reference TRBV11-1 and TRBJ2-7, is EAEVAQSPRYKITEKSQAVAFWCDPISGHATLYWYRQILGQGPELLVQFQDESVVDDSQLPKDRFSAERLKGVDSTLKIQPAELGDSAMYLCASSFGLGTFYEQYFGPGTRLTVT.

The CDR3 coding sequence is TGTGCCAGCAACACAGGGGCGGGGGCCAACGTCCTGACTTTC. Encoded protein: CASNTGAGANVLTF. The chain couples TRBV12-3 or TRBV12-4 to TRBJ2-6, with TRBD1 identical over 7 bases. The trim removed 7 bases at V and 4 bases at J, leaving 4 bases unmatched. This CDR3 is built from 14 residues.

This clonotype occurred many times. The rearrangement links TRBV12-3 or TRBV12-4 to TRBJ1-1; tentatively, D is TRBD1 (5 bases). This CDR3 is built from 13 residues. Trimming removed 7 bases from V and 1 base from J, with 10 bases in between. The DNA of the CDR3 is TGTGCCAGCAAGGATCAGGGGAACACTGAAGCTTTCTTT. Protein: CASKDQGNTEAFF.

J is TRBJ2-7 and V is TRBV29-1, with TRBD2 matching 14 bases. Germline V lookup: CDR1 SQVTM, CDR2 ANQGSEA. The CDR3 contains 14 residues. Here the CDR3 DNA reads TGCAGTGCCAGAGGGACTAGCGGGAGTTACGAGCAGTACTTC. Translated, it gives CSARGTSGSYEQYF.

Many counts were recorded for this clonotype. The chain recombines TRBV11-2 with TRBJ2-6; 12 positions match TRBD2. The CDR3 has 17 residues. Germline loops: CDR1 SGHAT, CDR2 FQNNGV. V gave up 7 bases and J gave up 0 bases; unmatched junction bases: 4. This CDR3 reads CASTPGLAGSGANVLTF. CDR3 DNA: TGTGCCAGCACCCCGGGACTAGCGGGCTCTGGGGCCAACGTCCTGACTTTC.

This chain links TRBV7-2 with TRBJ1-2; weak D call: TRBD1 (6 bases). The length of the CDR3 is 15 residues. Trimming cost V 0 bases and J 7 bases, with 15 bases left between them. The germline gives CDR1 SGHTA, CDR2 FQGNSA. The DNA for the CDR3 is TGTGCCAGCAGCTTAGCCCCTACGGGGGCTGGTGGCTACACCTTC. Translated, it gives CASSLAPTGAGGYTF.

Concerning this clonotype: The CDR3 end shows no conserved phenylalanine or tryptophan, and so a read error is likely. The DNA is left out, because the CDR3 cannot be placed on it with certainty; the CDR3 is given as TCRdb lists it. The CDR3 spells CASSLTGGPT. The chain links TRBV7-9 to TRBJ1-6; TRBD1, the table's D call, lacks a check against the DNA. Per the germline V gene, CDR1 is SEHNR and CDR2 is FQNEAQ (reference sequence). The CDR3 is 10 amino acids long, termini counted.

CDR3 sequence: CSARAGASYGYTF. CDR3 bases: TGCAGTGCTAGAGCGGGAGCTAGCTATGGCTACACCTTC. The V call is TRBV20-1, the J call TRBJ1-2; no firm D call. Germline-derived CDR1 and CDR2 are DFQATT and SNEGSKA (reference sequence). The ends were cut back, 1 base at V and 4 bases at J, with 10 bases in the middle. The CDR3 is 13 amino acids.

This clonotype showed up many times. The V call is TRBV6-5, the J call TRBJ2-5; D call uncertain. Between the trimmed V and J ends, which lost 0 bases and 5 bases, there was a span of 7 bases. Germline V gene sequence: CDR1 MNHEY, CDR2 SVGAGI. The CDR3 totals 13 residues. The CDR3, as DNA: TGTGCCAGCAGTTACTCGGTGGCGGAGACCCAGTACTTC. The encoded protein is CASSYSVAETQYF.

This clonotype was seen at least ten times. V and J are TRBV9 and TRBJ2-5; D ambiguous. From germline, CDR1 is SGDLS and CDR2 YYNGEE. V lost 3 bases and J lost 5, with 8 bases in between. CDR3 length: 12 residues. The CDR3 bases are TGTGCCAGCAGCGACTCGGCCGAGACCCAGTACTTC. Translated, it gives CASSDSAETQYF. The full variable domain, in which reference TRBV9 and TRBJ2-5 provide the parts outside the CDR3, is DSGVTQTPKHLITATGQRVTLRCSPRSGDLSVYWYQQSLDQGLQFLIQYYNGEERAKGNILERFSAQQFPDLHSELNLSSLELGDSALYFCASSDSAETQYFGPGTRLLVL.

V and J are TRBV19 and TRBJ2-5; D is possibly TRBD1 (5 bases). Trimming left V 4 bases short and J 5 bases short, with 11 bases between. CDR3 length equals 13 residues. From germline, CDR1 is LNHDA and CDR2 SQIVND (reference sequence). CDR3 DNA: TGTGCCAGTAGTAACGACAGATTGGAGACCCAGTACTTC. As protein: CASSNDRLETQYF.

This clonotype has at least ten counts. V gene TRBV6-6 combines with J gene TRBJ1-4; D not resolved. The CDR3 sequence is 15 residues long. CDR1 and CDR2 (germline): MNHNY, SVGAGI (reference sequence). Trimming removed 8 bases from V and 0 bases from J, with 13 bases in between. CDR3 DNA sequence: TGTGCCAGCGGTCCGGTCGGAGCAACTAATGAAAAACTGTTTTTT. Its protein product is CASGPVGATNEKLFF.